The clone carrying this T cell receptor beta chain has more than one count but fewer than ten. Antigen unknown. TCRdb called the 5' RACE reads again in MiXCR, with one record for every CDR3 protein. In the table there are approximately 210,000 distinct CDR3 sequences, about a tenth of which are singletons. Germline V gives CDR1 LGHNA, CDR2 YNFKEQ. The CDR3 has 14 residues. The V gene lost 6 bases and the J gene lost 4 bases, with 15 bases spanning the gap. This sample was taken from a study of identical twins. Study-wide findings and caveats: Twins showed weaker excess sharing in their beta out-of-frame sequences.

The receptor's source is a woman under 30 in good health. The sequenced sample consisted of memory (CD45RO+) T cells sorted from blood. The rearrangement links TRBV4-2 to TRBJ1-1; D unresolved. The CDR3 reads CASRIDESGTEAFF. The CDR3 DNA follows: TGTGCCAGCAGGATAGATGAATCAGGCACTGAAGCTTTCTTT.